What follows are 22 T cell receptor beta chains derived from one specimen sequenced in a study of control samples from healthy donors and cancer patients (TCRdb year 2020). Library creation used the immunoSEQ multiplex PCR assay. TCRdb mirrors the immuneACCESS table, restricted to in-frame sequences. Some clones are absent from its copies; in checked studies, under half trace to an unresolved V gene, and the reason for the others is unknown. This sample has 65,000 to 95,000 clones in its table, and 89% of those were observed once. More than 5.5% of the sample lies in the top ten. Sequenced: blood. The origin of the receptors is a man aged 50 to 59 in good health.

The CDR3 DNA reads as TGTGCCAGCAGCCCCAGCAGACTTCTCTCCGGAAACACCATATATTTT. The encoded protein is CASSPSRLLSGNTIYF. The V call is TRBV11-2, the J call TRBJ1-3; D is uncertain. V lost 5 bases to trimming and J lost 4 bases, with 18 bases between them. The germline gives CDR1 SGHAT, CDR2 FQNNGV. This CDR3 has 16 amino acids.

The chain is built from TRBV18 and TRBJ2-2; 7 bases line up with TRBD1. CDR1 KGHSH and CDR2 LQKENI come from the germline V gene. Losses at the gene ends were 2 bases for V and 4 bases for J; bases not matched to a gene: 4. The CDR3 is 15 amino acids. The CDR3 nucleotides are TGTGCCAGCTCACCAAACCGGGACAGCACCGGGGAGCTGTTTTTT. This codes for CASSPNRDSTGELFF.

This clone appeared a few times. In nucleotides, the CDR3 is TGCGCCAGCAGCCAAGGGAGGGGGCGGAGGACTGAAGCTTTCTTT. Protein product: CASSQGRGRRTEAFF. The chain has TRBV4-3 and TRBJ1-1; TRBD1 matches 7 bases. Germline assignment: CDR1 LGHNA and CDR2 YSLEER. Trimming at V came to 1 base and at J to 5 bases, leaving 7 bases not matched to a gene. The CDR3 contains 15 residues.

J is TRBJ2-1 and V is TRBV7-2; 9 positions match TRBD2. This CDR3 is 16 amino acids long. Germline assignment: CDR1 SGHTA and CDR2 FQGNSA. The V gene end was trimmed by 1 base and the J gene end by 7 bases; junction bases not matched to a gene: 8. The CDR3 reads CASSLGNSGGLNEQFF. CDR3 in DNA: TGTGCCAGCAGCTTAGGGAATAGCGGGGGCCTTAATGAGCAGTTCTTC. The complete variable domain, with remaining parts taken from reference TRBV7-2 and TRBJ2-1, reads GAGVSQSPSNKVTEKGKDVELRCDPISGHTALYWYRQSLGQGLEFLIYFQGNSAPDKSGLPSDRFSAERTGGSVSTLTIQRTQQEDSAVYLCASSLGNSGGLNEQFFGPGTRLTVL.

The chain has TRBV3-1 (or the pseudogene TRBV3-2) and TRBJ2-5; no firm D call. Trimming shortened V by 4 bases and J by 0 bases, and 3 bases separated the two germline ends. The germline V gene has CDR1 LGHDT and CDR2 YNNKEL (reference sequence). This CDR3 spans 12 amino acids. CDR3: CASSRYQETQYF. CDR3 sequence (DNA): TGTGCCAGCAGCCGATACCAAGAGACCCAGTACTTC.

The chain is built from TRBV5-6 and TRBJ1-5; no clear D. V shed 0 bases and J shed 7 bases, with 14 bases lying between them. The CDR3 length is 15 residues. Germline-derived CDR1 and CDR2 are SGHDT and YYEEEE. Here the CDR3 DNA reads TGTGCCAGCAGCTTGGGTGAAGGGTATTGGCAGCCCCAGCATTTT. Translation gives CASSLGEGYWQPQHF.

The V call is TRBV19, the J call TRBJ1-2; TRBD1 is a possible D gene (6 bases). V gave up 0 bases and J gave up 6 bases, with 14 bases separating them. The CDR3 has 15 residues. The V gene's germline CDR1 is LNHDA and CDR2 SQIVND (reference sequence). This CDR3 is CASSIDEQGWDGYTF. The CDR3 DNA reads TGTGCCAGTAGTATAGATGAACAGGGATGGGATGGCTACACCTTC.

The V gene is TRBV5-1, the J gene TRBJ1-1; D is unresolved. The V and J ends lost 4 bases and 0 bases respectively, with 10 bases between them. CDR3 size: 14 residues. Germline V gene data show CDR1 as SGHRS and CDR2 as YFSETQ. CDR3 sequence: CASSSGRMNTEAFF. CDR3 nucleotide sequence: TGCGCCAGCAGCAGCGGCCGCATGAACACTGAAGCTTTCTTT.

This chain uses TRBV5-6 with TRBJ1-6; 7 bases are a match to TRBD1. Losses at the gene ends were 0 bases for V and 6 bases for J; bases not matched to a gene: 6. Germline CDR1 SGHDT, CDR2 YYEEEE. The CDR3 sequence is 16 residues long. The CDR3 protein is CASSLGPRGFNSPLHF. CDR3 nucleotide sequence: TGTGCCAGCAGCTTGGGGCCCAGGGGGTTTAATTCACCCCTCCACTTT. Complete variable domain (other parts from reference TRBV5-6 and TRBJ1-6): DAGVTQSPTHLIKTRGQQVTLRCSPKSGHDTVSWYQQALGQGPQFIFQYYEEEERQRGNFPDRFSGHQFPNYSSELNVNALLLGDSALYLCASSLGPRGFNSPLHFGNGTRLTVT.

The chain is built from TRBV4-3 and TRBJ2-7; no definite D call. CDR1 is LGHNA and CDR2 is YSLEER in the germline V gene. The V end lost 0 bases, the J end lost 6 bases, and 12 bases lay between the germline ends. This CDR3 comprises 14 residues. CDR3 coding DNA: TGCGCCAGCAGCCAAGAGGGTAGGACGAGCGAGCAGTACTTC. Protein product: CASSQEGRTSEQYF.

The CDR3 spells CASSLAAGYEQYF. In nucleotides, the CDR3 is TGTGCCAGCAGCTTAGCCGCGGGATACGAGCAGTACTTC. V gene TRBV7-6 combines with J gene TRBJ2-7; TRBD2 might be the D (6 bases). Trimming took 0 bases from V and 4 from J, leaving 7 bases between them. The CDR3 loop spans 13 amino acids. CDR1 and CDR2 from the germline V gene are SGHVS and FNYEAQ.

CDR3 nucleotides: TGCGCCAGCAGCTCTTACAGGGACACAGATACGCAGTATTTT. Residues: CASSSYRDTDTQYF. The rearrangement uses TRBV5-1 and TRBJ2-3; D possibly corresponds to TRBD1 (6 bases). Deletions cut 3 bases from V and 2 bases from J, with 10 bases between. The CDR3 length is 14 residues. Germline CDR1 reads SGHRS; CDR2 reads YFSETQ.

The CDR3 DNA follows: TGTGCCAGTAGCCGGGACACCTCCTACAATGAGCAGTTCTTC. Its protein product is CASSRDTSYNEQFF. The gene calls are TRBV19 and TRBJ2-1; possibly TRBD1 for D (6 bases). V lost 6 bases to trimming and J lost 0 bases, with 9 bases between them. This CDR3 comprises 14 residues. Germline CDR1 is LNHDA and CDR2 is SQIVND (reference sequence).

The chain employs TRBV6-6 and TRBJ1-1; D gene unclear. Germline V gives CDR1 MNHNY, CDR2 SVGAGI (reference sequence). Trimming left V 5 bases short and J 6 bases short, with 13 bases between. This CDR3 region has 13 residues. For the CDR3, the DNA is TGTGCCAGCAGTCTGGCCAGTTTCGCTGAAGCTTTCTTT. This translates into CASSLASFAEAFF.

The rearrangement links TRBV7-9 to TRBJ1-6, with TRBD1 matching 9 bases. The trim removed 10 bases at V and 7 bases at J, leaving 2 bases unmatched. The germline V gene has CDR1 SEHNR and CDR2 FQNEAQ (reference sequence). The length of the CDR3 is 12 residues. The CDR3: CAIDRGNSPLHF. CDR3 DNA sequence: TGTGCCATCGACAGGGGGAATTCACCCCTCCACTTT.

V gene TRBV5-1 combines with J gene TRBJ2-6; no reliable D call. Germline V CDR1 and CDR2: SGHRS, YFSETQ. The CDR3 is 15 residues long. V was cut by 0 bases and J by 0 bases, with 4 bases left in between. The CDR3 reads CASSLDVSGANVLTF. The CDR3 DNA reads TGCGCCAGCAGCTTGGACGTCTCTGGGGCCAACGTCCTGACTTTC.

The chain joins TRBV7-9 to TRBJ1-4, with TRBD1 as a possible D gene (6 bases). CDR1 and CDR2 from the germline V gene are SEHNR and FQNEAQ (reference sequence). V lost 7 bases and J 10 bases, leaving 13 bases between the germline ends. The CDR3 runs 12 residues. The CDR3 sequence is CASKGTGSKLFF. The CDR3 bases are TGTGCCAGCAAAGGCACAGGGTCAAAACTGTTTTTT.

V and J are TRBV7-2 and TRBJ2-5; a weak D match, TRBD2 (6 bases). V lost 0 bases and J 5 bases, leaving 19 bases between the germline ends. The CDR3 loop spans 17 amino acids. CDR1 and CDR2 from the germline V gene are SGHTA and FQGNSA. CDR3 sequence reads: CASSLAQRRVPRETQYF. The CDR3 bases are TGTGCCAGCAGCTTAGCTCAACGGAGGGTCCCCAGGGAGACCCAGTACTTC.

The chain employs TRBV15 and TRBJ2-7; tentatively, D is TRBD1 (6 bases). Germline V CDR1 and CDR2: LNHNV, YYDKDF (reference sequence). The CDR3 length is 16 residues. The germline V and J ends were trimmed by 0 bases and 2 bases, with 14 bases remaining between them. CDR3 protein: CATSREVDRFAYEQYF. Written as DNA, the CDR3 is TGTGCCACCAGCAGAGAAGTAGACAGGTTTGCCTACGAGCAGTACTTC.

The V call is TRBV18, the J call TRBJ2-7; 7 bases fit TRBD2. The V segment lost 8 bases and the J segment 0 bases; nucleotides outside the gene matches: 7. Germline V gene data show CDR1 as KGHSH and CDR2 as LQKENI. The CDR3 length is 14 residues. CDR3 in DNA: TGTGCCAGCACCTATAGCGGGTCCTCCTACGAGCAGTACTTC. As protein: CASTYSGSSYEQYF.

This clone showed up just once. The chain couples TRBV7-8 to TRBJ2-7; D is unresolved. Trimming left V 5 bases short and J 7 bases short, with 15 bases between. The CDR3 covers 13 residues. Germline V lookup: CDR1 SGHVS, CDR2 FQNEAQ. CDR3 loop: CASSRWSAEEQYF. In nucleotides, the CDR3 is TGTGCCAGCAGCCGTTGGTCCGCAGAGGAGCAGTACTTC. The full variable domain, completed using reference TRBV7-8 and TRBJ2-7, is GAGVSQSPRYKVAKRGQDVALRCDPISGHVSLFWYQQALGQGPEFLTYFQNEAQLDKSGLPSDRFFAERPEGSVSTLKIQRTQQEDSAVYLCASSRWSAEEQYFGPGTRLTVT.

The chain couples TRBV27 to TRBJ2-1; D call uncertain. CDR1 is MNHEY and CDR2 is SMNVEV in the germline V gene (reference sequence). The germline V and J ends were trimmed by 5 bases and 5 bases, with 19 bases remaining between them. The CDR3 length is 16 residues. This CDR3 is CASSLYPPKIHNEQFF. In DNA form, the CDR3 reads TGTGCCAGCAGTCTCTACCCCCCCAAAATACACAATGAGCAGTTCTTC.